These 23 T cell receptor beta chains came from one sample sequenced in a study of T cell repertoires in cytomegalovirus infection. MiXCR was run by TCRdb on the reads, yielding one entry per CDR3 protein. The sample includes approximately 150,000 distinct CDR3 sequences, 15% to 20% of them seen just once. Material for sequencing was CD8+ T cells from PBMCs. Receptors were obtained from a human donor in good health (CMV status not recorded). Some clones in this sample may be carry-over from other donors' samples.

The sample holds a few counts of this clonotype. CDR3 DNA sequence: TGTGCCAGCAGTTTTACAGGGGGCAGGGAAGCTTTCTTT. It encodes CASSFTGGREAFF. The V and J genes are TRBV27 and TRBJ1-1; 9 positions agree with TRBD1. Per germline, CDR1 MNHEY and CDR2 SMNVEV (reference sequence). The CDR3 is 13 amino acids. Trimming took 3 bases from V and 8 from J; bases not matched to a gene: 4.

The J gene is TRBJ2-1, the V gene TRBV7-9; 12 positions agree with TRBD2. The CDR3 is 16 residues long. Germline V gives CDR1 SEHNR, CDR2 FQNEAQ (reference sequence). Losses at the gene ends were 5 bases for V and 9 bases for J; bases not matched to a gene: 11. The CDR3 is CASSLIRTSGITEQFF. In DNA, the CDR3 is TGTGCCAGCAGCCTTATCCGGACTAGCGGGATCACTGAGCAGTTCTTC.

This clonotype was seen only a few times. The CDR3 DNA is TGTGCCAGCAGCCAGCGGCCTAAGCGGGAGACCCAGTACTTC. Translated: CASSQRPKRETQYF. The V and J genes are TRBV7-9 and TRBJ2-5; TRBD2 is a possible D gene (5 bases). The ends were cut back, 5 bases at V and 5 bases at J, with 15 bases in the middle. CDR3 length: 14 residues. In germline, CDR1 is SEHNR, CDR2 FQNEAQ (reference sequence).

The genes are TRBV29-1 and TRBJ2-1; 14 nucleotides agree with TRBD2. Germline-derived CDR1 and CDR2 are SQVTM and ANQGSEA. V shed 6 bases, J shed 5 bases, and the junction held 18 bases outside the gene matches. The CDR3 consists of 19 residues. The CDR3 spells CSVRGQGGTSGSINNEQFF. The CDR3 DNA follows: TGCAGCGTGAGAGGACAGGGCGGGACTAGCGGGAGTATTAACAATGAGCAGTTCTTC.

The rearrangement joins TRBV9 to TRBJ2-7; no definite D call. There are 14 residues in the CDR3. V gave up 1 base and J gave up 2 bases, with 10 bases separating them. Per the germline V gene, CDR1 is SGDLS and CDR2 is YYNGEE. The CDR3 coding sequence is TGTGCCAGCAGCGTAACGGACCCCCCCTACGAGCAGTACTTC. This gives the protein CASSVTDPPYEQYF.

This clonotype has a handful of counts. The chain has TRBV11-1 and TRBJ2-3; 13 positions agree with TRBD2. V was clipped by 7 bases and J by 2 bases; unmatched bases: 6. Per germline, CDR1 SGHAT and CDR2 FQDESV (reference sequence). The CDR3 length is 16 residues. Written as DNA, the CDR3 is TGTGCCAGCACGTCGGGGACTAGCGGGGACACAGATACGCAGTATTTT. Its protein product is CASTSGTSGDTDTQYF.

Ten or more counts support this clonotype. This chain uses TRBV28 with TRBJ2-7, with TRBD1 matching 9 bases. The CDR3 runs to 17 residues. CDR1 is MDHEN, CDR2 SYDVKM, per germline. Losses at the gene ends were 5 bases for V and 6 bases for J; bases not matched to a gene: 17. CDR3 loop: CASSPPSRDRATFEQYF. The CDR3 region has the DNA TGTGCCAGCAGTCCTCCCTCCCGGGACAGGGCAACTTTCGAGCAGTACTTC.

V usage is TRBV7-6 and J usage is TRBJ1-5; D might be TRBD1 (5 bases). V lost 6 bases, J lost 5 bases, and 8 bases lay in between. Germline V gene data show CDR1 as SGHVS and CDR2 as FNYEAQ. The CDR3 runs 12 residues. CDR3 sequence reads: CASRGEDQPQHF. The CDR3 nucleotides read TGTGCCAGCAGAGGGGAGGATCAGCCCCAGCATTTT.

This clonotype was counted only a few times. The chain's CDR3 is CASSLVSGRTGELFF. CDR3 DNA: TGTGCCAGCAGCTTAGTTAGCGGGAGAACCGGGGAGCTGTTTTTT. The chain uses TRBV7-2 and TRBJ2-2, with 9 bases lining up with TRBD2. Germline trimming cut 1 base from V and 5 bases from J; bases unmatched to any gene: 2. The V gene's germline CDR1 is SGHTA and CDR2 FQGNSA. The length of the CDR3 is 15 residues.

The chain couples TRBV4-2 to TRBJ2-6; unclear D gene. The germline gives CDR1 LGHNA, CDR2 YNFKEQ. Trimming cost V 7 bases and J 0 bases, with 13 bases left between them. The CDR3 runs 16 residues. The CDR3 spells CASTPRPLSGANVLTF. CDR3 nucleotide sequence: TGTGCCAGCACCCCCCGACCCCTCTCTGGGGCCAACGTCCTGACTTTC.

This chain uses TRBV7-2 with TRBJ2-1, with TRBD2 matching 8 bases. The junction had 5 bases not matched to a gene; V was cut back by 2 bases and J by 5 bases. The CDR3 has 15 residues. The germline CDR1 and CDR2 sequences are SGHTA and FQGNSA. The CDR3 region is CASSLNKRENNEQFF. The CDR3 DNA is TGTGCCAGCAGCTTAAATAAGCGGGAGAACAATGAGCAGTTCTTC. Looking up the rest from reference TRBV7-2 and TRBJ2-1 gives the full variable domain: GAGVSQSPSNKVTEKGKDVELRCDPISGHTALYWYRQSLGQGLEFLIYFQGNSAPDKSGLPSDRFSAERTGGSVSTLTIQRTQQEDSAVYLCASSLNKRENNEQFFGPGTRLTVL.

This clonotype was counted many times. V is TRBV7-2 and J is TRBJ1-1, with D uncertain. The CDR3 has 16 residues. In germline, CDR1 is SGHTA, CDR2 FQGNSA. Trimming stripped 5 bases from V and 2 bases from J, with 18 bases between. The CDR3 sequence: CASSTLTSRENTEAFF. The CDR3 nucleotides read TGTGCCAGCAGCACGCTTACCTCAAGGGAAAACACTGAAGCTTTCTTT.

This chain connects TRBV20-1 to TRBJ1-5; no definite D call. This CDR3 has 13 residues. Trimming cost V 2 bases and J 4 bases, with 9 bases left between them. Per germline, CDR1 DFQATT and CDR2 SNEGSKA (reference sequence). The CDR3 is CSARQERNQPQHF. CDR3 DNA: TGCAGTGCTAGACAGGAGAGGAATCAGCCCCAGCATTTT.

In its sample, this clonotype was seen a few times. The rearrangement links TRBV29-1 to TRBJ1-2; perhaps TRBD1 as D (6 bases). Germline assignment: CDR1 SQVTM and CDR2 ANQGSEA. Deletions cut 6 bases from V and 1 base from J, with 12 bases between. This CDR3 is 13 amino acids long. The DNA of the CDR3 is TGCAGCGTCGAGGGACACCTTAACTATGGCTACACCTTC. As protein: CSVEGHLNYGYTF.

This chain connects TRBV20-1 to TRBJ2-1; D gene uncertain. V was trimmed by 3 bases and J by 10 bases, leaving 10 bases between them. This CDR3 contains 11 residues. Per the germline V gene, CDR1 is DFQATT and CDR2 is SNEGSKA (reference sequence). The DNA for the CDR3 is TGCAGTGCTAGTCCCTGTTACGAGCAGTTCTTC. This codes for CSASPCYEQFF.

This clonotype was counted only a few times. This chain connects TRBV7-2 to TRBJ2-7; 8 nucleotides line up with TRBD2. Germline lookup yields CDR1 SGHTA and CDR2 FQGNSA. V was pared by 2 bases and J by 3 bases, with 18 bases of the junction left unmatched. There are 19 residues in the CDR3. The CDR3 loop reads CASSLPQGRGQAGGYEQYF. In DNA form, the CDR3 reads TGTGCCAGCAGCTTACCCCAGGGAAGGGGTCAGGCGGGAGGCTACGAGCAGTACTTC. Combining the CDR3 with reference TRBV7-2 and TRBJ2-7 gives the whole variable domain GAGVSQSPSNKVTEKGKDVELRCDPISGHTALYWYRQSLGQGLEFLIYFQGNSAPDKSGLPSDRFSAERTGGSVSTLTIQRTQQEDSAVYLCASSLPQGRGQAGGYEQYFGPGTRLTVT.

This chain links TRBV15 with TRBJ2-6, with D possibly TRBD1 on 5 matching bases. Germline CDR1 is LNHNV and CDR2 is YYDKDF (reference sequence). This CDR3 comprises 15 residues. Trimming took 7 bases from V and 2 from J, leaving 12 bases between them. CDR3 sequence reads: CATTGPWTGANVLTF. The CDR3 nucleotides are TGTGCCACCACAGGGCCCTGGACTGGGGCCAACGTCCTGACTTTC. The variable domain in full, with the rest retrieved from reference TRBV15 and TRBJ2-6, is DAMVIQNPRYQVTQFGKPVTLSCSQTLNHNVMYWYQQKSSQAPKLLFHYYDKDFNNEADTPDNFQSRRPNTSFCFLDIRSPGLGDTAMYLCATTGPWTGANVLTFGAGSRLTVL.

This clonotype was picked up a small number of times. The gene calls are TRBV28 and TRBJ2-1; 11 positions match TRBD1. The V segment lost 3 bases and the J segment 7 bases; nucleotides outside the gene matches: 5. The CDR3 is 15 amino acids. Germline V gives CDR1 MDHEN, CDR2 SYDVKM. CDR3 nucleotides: TGTGCCAGCAGTTTCCGGGACAGGGGGTCGAATGAGCAGTTCTTC. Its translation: CASSFRDRGSNEQFF.

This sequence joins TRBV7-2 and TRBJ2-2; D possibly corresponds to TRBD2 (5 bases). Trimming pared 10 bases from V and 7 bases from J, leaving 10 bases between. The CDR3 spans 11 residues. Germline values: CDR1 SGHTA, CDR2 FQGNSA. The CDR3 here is CAIPTSGELFF. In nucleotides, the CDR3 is TGTGCCATCCCTACTAGCGGGGAGCTGTTTTTT.

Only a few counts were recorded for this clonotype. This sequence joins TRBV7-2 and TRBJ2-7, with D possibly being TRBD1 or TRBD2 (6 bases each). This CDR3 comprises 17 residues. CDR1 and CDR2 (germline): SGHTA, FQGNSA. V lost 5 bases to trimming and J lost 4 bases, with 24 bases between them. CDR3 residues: CASSQPRGRTKIYEQYF. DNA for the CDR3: TGTGCCAGCAGCCAACCAAGGGGGAGGACCAAAATATACGAGCAGTACTTC. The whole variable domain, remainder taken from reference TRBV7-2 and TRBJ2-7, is GAGVSQSPSNKVTEKGKDVELRCDPISGHTALYWYRQSLGQGLEFLIYFQGNSAPDKSGLPSDRFSAERTGGSVSTLTIQRTQQEDSAVYLCASSQPRGRTKIYEQYFGPGTRLTVT.

As DNA, the CDR3 is TGTGCCAGCAGTTCGAGACAAGAAAAACTGTTTTTT. As protein: CASSSRQEKLFF. This sequence joins TRBV6-5 and TRBJ1-4; D call uncertain. The CDR3 runs to 12 residues. Germline V gives CDR1 MNHEY, CDR2 SVGAGI. Trimming shortened V by 4 bases and J by 8 bases, and 8 bases separated the two germline ends.

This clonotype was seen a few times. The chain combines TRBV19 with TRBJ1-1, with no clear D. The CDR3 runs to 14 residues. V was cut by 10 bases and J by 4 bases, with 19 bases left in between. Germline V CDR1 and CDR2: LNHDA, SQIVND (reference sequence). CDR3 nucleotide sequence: TGTGCCACTAGAGTTGCGCCGGTGGGCACTGAAGCTTTCTTT. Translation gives CATRVAPVGTEAFF.

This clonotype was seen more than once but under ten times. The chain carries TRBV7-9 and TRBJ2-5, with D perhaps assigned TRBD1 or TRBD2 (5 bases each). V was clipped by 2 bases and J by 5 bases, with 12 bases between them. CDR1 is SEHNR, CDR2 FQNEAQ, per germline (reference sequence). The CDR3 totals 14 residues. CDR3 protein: CASSLSKWGETQYF. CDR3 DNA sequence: TGTGCCAGCAGCTTATCGAAGTGGGGGGAGACCCAGTACTTC.